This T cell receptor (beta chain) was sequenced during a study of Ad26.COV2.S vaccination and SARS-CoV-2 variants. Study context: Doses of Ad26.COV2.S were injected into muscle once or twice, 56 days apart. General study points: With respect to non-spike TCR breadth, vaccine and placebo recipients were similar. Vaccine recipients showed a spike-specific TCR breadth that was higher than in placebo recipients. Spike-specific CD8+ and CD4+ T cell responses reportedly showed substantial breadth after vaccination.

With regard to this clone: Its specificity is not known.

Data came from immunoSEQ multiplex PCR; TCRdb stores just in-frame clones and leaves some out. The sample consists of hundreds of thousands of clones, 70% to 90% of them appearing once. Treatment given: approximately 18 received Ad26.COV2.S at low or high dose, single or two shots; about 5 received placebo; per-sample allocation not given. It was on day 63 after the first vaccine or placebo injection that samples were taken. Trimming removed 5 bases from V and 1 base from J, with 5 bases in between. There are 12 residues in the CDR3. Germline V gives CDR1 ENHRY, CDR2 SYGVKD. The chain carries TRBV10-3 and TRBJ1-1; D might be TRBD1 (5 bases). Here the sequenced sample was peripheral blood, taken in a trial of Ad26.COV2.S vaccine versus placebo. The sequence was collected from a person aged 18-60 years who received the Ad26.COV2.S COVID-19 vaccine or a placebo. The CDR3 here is CAISTGNTEAFF. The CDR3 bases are TGTGCCATCAGTACAGGGAACACTGAAGCTTTCTTT.